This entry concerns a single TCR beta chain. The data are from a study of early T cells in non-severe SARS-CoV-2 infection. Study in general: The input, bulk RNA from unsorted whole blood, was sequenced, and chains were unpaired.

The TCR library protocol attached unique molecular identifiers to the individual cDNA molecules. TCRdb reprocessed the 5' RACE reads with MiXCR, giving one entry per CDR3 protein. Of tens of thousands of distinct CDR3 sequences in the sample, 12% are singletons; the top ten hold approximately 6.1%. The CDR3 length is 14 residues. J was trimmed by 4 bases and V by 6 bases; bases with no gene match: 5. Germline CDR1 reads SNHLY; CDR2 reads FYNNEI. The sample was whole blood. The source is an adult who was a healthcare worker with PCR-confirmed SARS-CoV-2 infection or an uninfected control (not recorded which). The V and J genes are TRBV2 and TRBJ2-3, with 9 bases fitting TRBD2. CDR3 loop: CASRDRTSADTQYF. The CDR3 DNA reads TGTGCCAGCAGAGACCGGACTAGCGCAGATACGCAGTATTTT.